The clone carrying this TCR beta chain was seen more than once but under ten times. The target antigen is unknown. The authors enrolled newly diagnosed hyperthyroidism patients aged 18 to 65 with under 2 months' duration. Excluded: other autoimmune disease, uncontrolled infection, pregnancy or lactation. TCR beta CDR3 regions were amplified from RNA transcripts. The first-round RT-PCR employed HTBI primers together with the Qiagen OneStep RT-PCR kit. A multiplex PCR was then performed as the second round. Each CDR3 protein is one row after TCRdb ran MiXCR on the multiplex PCR reads. The sample has a few hundred thousand distinct CDR3 sequences; approximately 18% are singletons. This entry comes from a study of Graves' ophthalmopathy and Graves' hyperthyroidism. With V trimmed by 6 bases and J by 5 bases, 6 bases remained unmatched. The CDR3 is made up of 13 amino acids. The study's findings and limits: Blood also carried most expanded thyroid clonotypes exceeding 0.001 frequency. The model's prediction of ophthalmopathy progression had 70.59% sensitivity and 72% to 80% specificity.

The sequenced sample was peripheral blood. The chain has TRBV12-3 or TRBV12-4 and TRBJ2-5, with 7 bases aligning to TRBD2. The sequence came from an adult woman with stable Graves' hyperthyroidism. This chain's CDR3 is CASRRTSWETQYF. The DNA for the CDR3 is TGTGCCAGCAGGCGGACTAGTTGGGAGACCCAGTACTTC.